The clone carrying this T cell receptor (beta chain) was detected many times. The antigen is unknown. This specimen comes from a study of T-cell reconstitution after alpha-beta-depleted transplantation in children. The study, taken as a whole, reports: There were reportedly several hundred expanded graft clones from which alpha-beta T cells came about two months after transplant. T-cell numbers and diversity one year post-transplant derived largely from freshly generated T cells.

The CDR3 is 19 residues long. The germline V and J ends were trimmed by 4 bases and 0 bases, with 22 bases remaining between them. Looked up from germline, CDR1 is MNHNS and CDR2 is SASEGT. Preparing the TCRbeta library involved the use of unique molecular identifiers. TCRdb reanalysed the PCR reads using MiXCR and keeps one entry per CDR3 protein. Here the sample spans roughly 32,000 distinct CDR3 sequences, nearly 6.5% being singletons. The clonotype comes from a child in the first two years of life who had a stem cell transplant for acute myeloid leukemia, so the T cells may come from the graft donor. This chain links TRBV6-1 with TRBJ2-4, with D maybe TRBD2 (6 bases). The sample consisted of peripheral blood, taken 60 days after TCRalphabeta/CD19-depleted stem cell transplant. CDR3 in amino acids: CASSASYPDGLLAKNIQYF. The CDR3 DNA sequence: TGTGCCAGCAGTGCATCCTACCCCGACGGACTACTAGCCAAAAACATTCAGTACTTC.